This TCR beta chain appears in the sequencing data of a study of metastatic and nonmetastatic thyroid tumors (dated by TCRdb to about 2020). About the full investigation: Repertoires were compared across peripheral blood and tumor or nodule tissue samples from malignant and benign thyroid patients. What the authors observed across the whole study: TCR beta diversity was reported as significantly higher in malignant tumors than in benign nodules, in both blood and tumor samples.

Taken from cysteine to phenylalanine, the CDR3 has 10 residues. Kept here is only the CDR3 DNA, which spans 30 bases and is read in frame from base 1. V gives up 6 bases and J gives up 6 bases, and the segment between their germline ends measures 6 bases. Looking up the germline V gene yields CDR1 MRHNA and CDR2 SNTAGT. Judged by its sample share, this clone qualifies as medium-sized (0.01 to 0.1%). The antigen it binds to is not known. Base qualities were left out, and no much larger clone turns up one base away. Libraries came from PCR. Sequencing was performed on an Illumina HiSeq 4000. High-throughput sequencing was used to profile the TCR beta-chain CDR3 region of each patient. The authors processed their data as follows. CDR3 differences across clinicopathological groups were used to build a classifier for discriminating distant-metastatic papillary thyroid cancer patients. Repertoire diversity was assessed with the Shannon index, and tumor-blood repertoire similarity with the Morisita-Horn index. TCRdb ran its own pipeline on the public reads, namely fastp trimming at Q25 and MiXCR clone calling, and kept in-frame beta chains. The V and J calls and clone size are TCRdb's, not the authors'. The sample table lists some 21,000 clones, 20% to 30% of them with a count of one. The top ten clones comprise 5.4% of the sample.

Before undergoing thyroid surgery, none of the patients had been given any kind of treatment. Using T-cell receptor beta sequencing, the researchers looked back retrospectively at clinical samples from patients, gathered between about 2012 and 2019. The sequence links TRBV6-4 to TRBJ2-7; possibly the D gene is TRBD1, per 5 matching bases. The TCR originated in a female donor with papillary thyroid cancer or a benign thyroid nodule (not recorded which). Some clones in this sample may be carry-over from other donors' samples. The sequenced material came from tumor tissue. For the CDR3, the sequence is CASRQGEQYF. The nucleotide sequence reads TGTGCCAGCAGGCAGGGCGAGCAGTACTTC.